The next 8 T cell receptor beta chains were all read from a single sample in a study of blood T cell repertoires in COVID-19. Only in-frame clones appear in the TCRdb table, and some are missing; sequencing was by immunoSEQ multiplex PCR. The data hold roughly 180,000 clones, with around 76% observed a single time. The sample taken for sequencing was peripheral blood. The origin of the receptors is a woman aged 45 to 65 with active or convalescent COVID-19.

This clone was seen a few times. The J gene is TRBJ1-2, the V gene TRBV14; 8 positions match TRBD1. In germline, CDR1 is SGHDN, CDR2 FVKESK. There are 13 residues in the CDR3. Trimming at V came to 4 bases and at J to 4 bases, leaving 2 bases not matched to a gene. In nucleotides, the CDR3 is TGTGCCAGCAGCCGTACAGGGGGCTATGGCTACACCTTC. It yields the protein CASSRTGGYGYTF.

The gene calls are TRBV27 and TRBJ1-6; 7 nucleotides line up with TRBD1. Germline trimming cut 3 bases from V and 8 bases from J; bases unmatched to any gene: 4. Germline V gene lookup returns CDR1 MNHEY and CDR2 SMNVEV (reference sequence). CDR3 length: 14 residues. The CDR3 DNA is TGTGCCAGCAGTTTCAGGGGGTCGGATTCACCCCTCCACTTT. This sequence encodes CASSFRGSDSPLHF.

The V call is TRBV21-1, the J call TRBJ1-5; TRBD1, the table's D call, was not compared with the DNA. TRBV21-1 is a pseudogene segment. The CDR3 is 15 amino acids. The CDR3 DNA sequence: TGTGCCAGCAGCACCCCGGGACAGCTCAATCAGCCCCAGCATTTT. It specifies CASSTPGQLNQPQHF.

This clone appeared a few times. This sequence joins TRBV7-2 and TRBJ2-7; TRBD1 is a possible D gene (6 bases). CDR3 length equals 15 residues. The germline V gene encodes CDR1 SGHTA and CDR2 FQGNSA. V lost 5 bases and J lost 6, with 20 bases in between. The CDR3 spells CASSGAGTRVSEQYF. The DNA of the CDR3 is TGTGCCAGCAGCGGAGCCGGGACACGAGTTTCCGAGCAGTACTTC.

The chain employs TRBV7-2 and TRBJ2-5, with TRBD2 identical over 7 bases. Germline V gene data show CDR1 as SGHTA and CDR2 as FQGNSA. This CDR3 has 13 amino acids. The J segment lost 2 bases and the V segment lost 6 bases, leaving 3 bases of the junction unmatched. The CDR3 protein is CASSGGGQETQYF. In DNA form, the CDR3 reads TGTGCCAGCAGTGGGGGGGGACAAGAGACCCAGTACTTC.

This sequence joins TRBV10-3 and TRBJ1-4; tentative D call: TRBD1 (5 bases). Germline CDR1 reads ENHRY; CDR2 reads SYGVKD. Trimming left V 6 bases short and J 2 bases short, with 10 bases between. CDR3 size: 14 residues. This chain's CDR3 is CAISSGGTNEKLFF. DNA of the CDR3: TGTGCCATCAGCTCCGGGGGGACTAATGAAAAACTGTTTTTT.

J is TRBJ1-4 and V is TRBV4-3; 7 bases fit TRBD1. This CDR3 region has 15 residues. The germline gives CDR1 LGHNA, CDR2 YSLEER. Germline trimming cut 1 base from V and 8 bases from J; bases unmatched to any gene: 7. The CDR3 is CASSQGGRGQEKLFF. CDR3 DNA sequence: TGCGCCAGCAGCCAAGGAGGTAGGGGGCAGGAAAAACTGTTTTTT.

The V gene is TRBV9, the J gene TRBJ1-2; TRBD1 agrees at 8 bases. From germline, CDR1 is SGDLS and CDR2 YYNGEE. V gave up 3 bases and J gave up 3 bases; unmatched junction bases: 10. This CDR3 contains 16 residues. The CDR3 coding sequence is TGTGCCAGCAGCGAGGGGGAGGACAGGGAACACTATGGCTACACCTTC. The encoded protein is CASSEGEDREHYGYTF. The variable domain in full, completed from reference TRBV9 and TRBJ1-2, reads DSGVTQTPKHLITATGQRVTLRCSPRSGDLSVYWYQQSLDQGLQFLIQYYNGEERAKGNILERFSAQQFPDLHSELNLSSLELGDSALYFCASSEGEDREHYGYTFGSGTRLTVV.